This TCR beta chain originates from a study of identical twins' blood T cells. Study in general: Around 12 libraries, six alpha and six beta, gave some 48 million reads.

V was pared by 0 bases and J by 4 bases, with 13 bases between. From germline, CDR1 is DFQATT and CDR2 SNEGSKA (reference sequence). The CDR3 length is 15 residues. This clonotype was recorded at least ten times. Its antigen is not identified. Libraries were made from RNA as TCR cDNA, using a modified protocol. Each TCR cDNA library carried sample-specific barcodes on both ends. TCRdb independently ran MiXCR on the 5' RACE reads; one entry per CDR3 protein. The table has a few hundred thousand distinct CDR3 sequences, about 28% seen once; the top ten hold around 5.6%. General study findings and limits: Twin repertoire similarity may partly reflect shared environment.

The V gene is TRBV20-1, the J gene TRBJ2-1; perhaps TRBD2 as D (5 bases). The specimen sequenced was PBMCs. The receptor's source is a woman between 18 and 49 years old in good health. CDR3 amino acids: CSARDPQLGYNEQFF. The DNA for the CDR3 is TGCAGTGCTAGAGACCCTCAACTAGGATACAATGAGCAGTTCTTC.